This TCR beta chain is drawn from a study of T cells after yellow fever vaccination. Notes on the study in general: Sorted repertoires could include abundant contaminating clonotypes from bulk cells.

About this clonotype: What it recognizes is unknown.

TCRdb passed the 5' RACE reads through MiXCR, listing each CDR3 protein once. Altogether 150,000 to 200,000 distinct CDR3 sequences are present, about 6.2% being singletons, with the ten largest covering nearly 3%. The CDR3 loop spans 19 amino acids. CDR1 is SGHRS and CDR2 is YFSETQ in the germline V gene. Trimming removed 0 bases from V and 1 base from J, with 22 bases in between. The sample in question was CD4+ T cells sorted from PBMCs, obtained on the day of the first yellow fever vaccination. The TCR was taken from a man aged 18 to 29 who received the YFV17D yellow fever vaccine. The chain joins TRBV5-1 to TRBJ1-1, with no clear D. DNA for the CDR3: TGCGCCAGCAGCTTGGTCCCATTCTTGCCGCGACCGGCGAACACTGAAGCTTTCTTT. Protein sequence: CASSLVPFLPRPANTEAFF.